This TCR beta chain derives from a study of blood T cell repertoires in COVID-19. Germline CDR1 is SGHRS and CDR2 is YFSETQ. Trimming cost V 2 bases and J 5 bases; bases outside gene matches: 9. This CDR3 region has 17 residues. Repertoires were generated with immunoSEQ multiplex PCR, while TCRdb's copy carries only in-frame clones and drops some. The sample carries some 210,000 clones, approximately 81% recorded once. Participant-reported clinical history was the basis for cohort assignment. The sequence came from a woman in her fifties or sixties with acute COVID-19. The chain joins TRBV5-1 to TRBJ2-1; TRBD2 matches 11 bases. Sequences were obtained from PBMCs or T cells enriched from blood (not recorded which). The DNA for the CDR3 is TGCGCCAGCAGCTTACCCCTAGCGGGGGGATCGGACAATGAGCAGTTCTTC. It is translated as CASSLPLAGGSDNEQFF. Complete variable domain (other parts from reference TRBV5-1 and TRBJ2-1): KAGVTQTPRYLIKTRGQQVTLSCSPISGHRSVSWYQQTPGQGLQFLFEYFSETQRNKGNFPGRFSGRQFSNSRSEMNVSTLELGDSALYLCASSLPLAGGSDNEQFFGPGTRLTVL.